One and the same sample provided the 13 T cell receptor beta chains below, sequenced in a study of blood T cell repertoires in COVID-19 (TCRdb year 2020). Library preparation employed the immunoSEQ multiplex PCR assay. The table comes from immuneACCESS by way of TCRdb, which keeps in-frame sequences with V and J called. Part of the clones is missing from these tables; in studies checked, under half for an unresolved V gene and the rest for unknown reasons. This sample holds about 200,000 clones; approximately 80% were observed only once. Around 30% of the sample is held by the ten biggest clonotypes. Sequencing was carried out using peripheral blood. The receptors derive from a man aged 35-49 years with acute or convalescent COVID-19.

The chain couples TRBV5-1 to TRBJ2-5; 9 bases align to TRBD1. Per germline, CDR1 SGHRS and CDR2 YFSETQ. The J segment lost 3 bases and the V segment lost 0 bases, leaving 0 bases of the junction unmatched. This CDR3 contains 14 residues. CDR3 bases: TGCGCCAGCAGCTTGGGGACAGGGGAAGAGACCCAGTACTTC. Its protein product is CASSLGTGEETQYF.

CDR3 DNA sequence: TGCGCCAGCAGCCAAGATCCCGGGAACACTGAAGCTTTCTTT. Its protein product is CASSQDPGNTEAFF. The chain has TRBV4-1 and TRBJ1-1; unclear D gene. Germline values: CDR1 MGHRA, CDR2 YSYEKL. This CDR3 has 14 residues. The V end was cut by 0 bases, the J end by 1 base, with 6 bases between.

The chain has TRBV4-1 and TRBJ1-5; 9 nucleotides align to TRBD1. CDR3 length equals 14 residues. V lost 4 bases and J lost 4; bases outside the gene matches: 2. Per germline, CDR1 MGHRA and CDR2 YSYEKL. The CDR3 nucleotides read TGCGCCAGCAGCCGGACAGGGGATAATCAGCCCCAGCATTTT. Protein product: CASSRTGDNQPQHF.

The chain uses TRBV6-1 and TRBJ1-2; 7 bases agree with TRBD1. The V and J ends lost 4 bases and 1 base, in that order; junction bases with no gene match: 9. The CDR3 is 16 residues long. Germline V lookup: CDR1 MNHNS, CDR2 SASEGT. This chain's CDR3 is CASSGSGTDLNYGYTF. For the CDR3, the DNA is TGTGCCAGCAGTGGATCCGGGACAGACCTTAACTATGGCTACACCTTC.

This clone was picked up one time. This CDR3 is CAIGKGLAGVYTGELFF. CDR3 nucleotide sequence: TGTGCCATCGGTAAAGGACTAGCGGGAGTGTACACCGGGGAGCTGTTTTTT. This sequence joins TRBV10-3 and TRBJ2-2, with 13 bases aligning to TRBD2. The CDR3 runs to 17 residues. V was pared by 8 bases and J by 3 bases, with 9 bases of the junction left unmatched. Germline loops: CDR1 ENHRY, CDR2 SYGVKD.

J is TRBJ1-6 and V is TRBV30, with D possibly matching TRBD1 (6 bases). V was pared by 3 bases and J by 5 bases, with 17 bases between. CDR3 length: 16 residues. Germline lookup yields CDR1 GTSNPN and CDR2 SVGIG (reference sequence). The CDR3 spells CAWSVDSPSNNSPLHF. As DNA, the CDR3 is TGTGCCTGGAGCGTGGACAGCCCAAGTAATAATTCACCCCTCCACTTT.

This chain uses TRBV28 with TRBJ2-7; TRBD1 aligns across 7 bases. Germline trimming cut 6 bases from V and 1 base from J; bases unmatched to any gene: 9. The CDR3 has 15 residues. CDR1 MDHEN and CDR2 SYDVKM come from the germline V gene. CDR3 DNA: TGTGCCAGCAGCCCCAGGGGGTTCTGGTCCTACGAGCAGTACTTC. This gives the protein CASSPRGFWSYEQYF.

The genes are TRBV28 and TRBJ1-2; tentatively, D is TRBD1 (6 bases). With 7 bases removed from V and 2 bases from J, the gap between germline ends came to 20 bases. The CDR3 consists of 16 residues. Germline V gene data show CDR1 as MDHEN and CDR2 as SYDVKM. CDR3 coding DNA: TGTGCCAGCAAGGCCCCCAGGGGCGATAGAAACTATGGCTACACCTTC. Translating it yields CASKAPRGDRNYGYTF.

The V call is TRBV18, the J call TRBJ1-1, with 8 bases that match TRBD1. Germline V gene data show CDR1 as KGHSH and CDR2 as LQKENI. The CDR3 contains 13 residues. V gave up 1 base and J gave up 8 bases; unmatched junction bases: 3. CDR3 in DNA: TGTGCCAGCTCACCACAGGACAGGGTGGAAGCTTTCTTT. Its translation is CASSPQDRVEAFF.

This chain links TRBV19 with TRBJ1-3, with D maybe TRBD1 (6 bases). The CDR3 spans 15 residues. Trimming shortened V by 7 bases and J by 0 bases, and 13 bases separated the two germline ends. CDR1 LNHDA and CDR2 SQIVND come from the germline V gene (reference sequence). As DNA, the CDR3 is TGTGCCAGTACTGAACAGGGACACTCTGGAAACACCATATATTTT. Translating it yields CASTEQGHSGNTIYF.

The table lists this clone with a few counts. The V gene is TRBV3-1 (or the pseudogene TRBV3-2), the J gene TRBJ2-1, with TRBD1 matching 9 bases. The CDR3 is 16 amino acids. Losses at the gene ends were 6 bases for V and 5 bases for J; bases not matched to a gene: 11. CDR1 is LGHDT, CDR2 YNNKEL, per germline (reference sequence). The CDR3 region is CASSRRGTGLHNEQFF. CDR3 sequence (DNA): TGTGCCAGCAGTCGCCGTGGGACAGGGTTGCACAATGAGCAGTTCTTC.

This clone was picked up many times. The chain is built from TRBV15 and TRBJ2-7; D is possibly TRBD2 (6 bases). Germline V CDR1 and CDR2: LNHNV, YYDKDF (reference sequence). V lost 3 bases and J 3 bases, leaving 15 bases between the germline ends. This CDR3 spans 15 amino acids. The CDR3 sequence: CATSSRLVTSYEQYF. CDR3 bases: TGTGCCACCAGCAGTCGACTAGTTACAAGCTACGAGCAGTACTTC.

This rearrangement joins TRBV5-8 to TRBJ2-3; 8 bases fit TRBD2. Per the germline V gene, CDR1 is SGHTS and CDR2 is YDEGEE. With 6 bases clipped from V and 5 bases from J, the junction kept 11 bases outside the gene matches. This CDR3 region has 15 residues. The CDR3: CASKLVAGNGDTQYF. The CDR3 nucleotides read TGTGCCAGCAAACTAGTAGCGGGAAACGGAGATACGCAGTATTTT.